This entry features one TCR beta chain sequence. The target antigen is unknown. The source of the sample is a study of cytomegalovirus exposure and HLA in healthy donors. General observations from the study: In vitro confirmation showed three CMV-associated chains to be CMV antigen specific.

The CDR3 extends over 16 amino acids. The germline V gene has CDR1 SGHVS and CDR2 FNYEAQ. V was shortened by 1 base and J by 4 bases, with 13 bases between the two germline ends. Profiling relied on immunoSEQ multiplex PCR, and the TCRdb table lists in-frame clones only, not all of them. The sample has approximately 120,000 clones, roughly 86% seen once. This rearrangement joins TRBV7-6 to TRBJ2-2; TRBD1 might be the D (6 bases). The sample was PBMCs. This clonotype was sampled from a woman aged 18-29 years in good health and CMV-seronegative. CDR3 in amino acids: CASSLGSGTLTGELFF. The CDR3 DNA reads TGTGCCAGCAGCTTAGGGTCAGGGACACTCACCGGGGAGCTGTTTTTT.